The 14 T cell receptor beta chains below come from one sample, sequenced in a study of cytomegalovirus exposure and HLA in healthy donors (dated by TCRdb to 2015 to 2018). Libraries were built with the immunoSEQ multiplex PCR assay. For the multiplex PCR, a mixture combining 60 forward primers for TCR Vbeta segments and 13 reverse primers for TCR Jbeta segments was used. Held by TCRdb, this immuneACCESS table contains in-frame sequences only and omits some clones. Under half of the omission traces to an unresolved V gene where checked; the cause of the rest is unknown. The sample profile shows over 150,000 clones; approximately 80% of them were found once. 2.4% of the sample rests with the top ten. The sequencing sample was made of PBMCs. These receptors originate from a male donor in good health and CMV-seronegative.

This sequence joins TRBV18 and TRBJ2-1; 15 nucleotides match TRBD2. CDR1 KGHSH and CDR2 LQKENI come from the germline V gene. The J segment lost 3 bases and the V segment lost 6 bases, leaving 6 bases of the junction unmatched. The CDR3 runs to 17 residues. CDR3 amino acids: CASSTGTSGGIYNEQFF. CDR3 DNA sequence: TGTGCCAGCTCCACCGGGACTAGCGGGGGGATCTACAATGAGCAGTTCTTC.

Only one count was recorded for this clone. This chain connects TRBV28 to TRBJ2-7; a weak D match, TRBD1 (6 bases). The germline V gene has CDR1 MDHEN and CDR2 SYDVKM. The V end lost 8 bases, the J end lost 2 bases, and 19 bases lay between the germline ends. The CDR3 has 15 amino acids. CDR3 amino acids: CASGPGTFITYEQYF. The CDR3 bases are TGTGCCAGCGGGCCAGGGACATTTATAACCTACGAGCAGTACTTC.

This clone was recorded a few times. The CDR3 protein is CSVERGPENTEAFF. CDR3 nucleotides: TGCAGCGTTGAAAGGGGGCCGGAGAACACTGAAGCTTTCTTT. The chain links TRBV29-1 to TRBJ1-1, with 7 bases fitting TRBD1. CDR1 is SQVTM, CDR2 ANQGSEA, per germline. The CDR3 length is 14 residues. V shed 2 bases and J 1 base; nucleotides not matched to a gene: 4.

This clone was counted many times. The chain carries TRBV6-4 and TRBJ2-3; 12 bases are a match to TRBD2. From germline, CDR1 is MRHNA and CDR2 SNTAGT. There are 15 residues in the CDR3. Germline trimming cut 6 bases from V and 1 base from J; bases unmatched to any gene: 2. The CDR3 DNA follows: TGTGCCAGCAGCAGACTAGCGGGGGGCACAGATACGCAGTATTTT. Protein product: CASSRLAGGTDTQYF.

This clone turned up a few times. The genes are TRBV4-3 and TRBJ2-1; 9 bases line up with TRBD2. After removal of 0 bases from V and 6 bases from J, the junction contained 9 bases not matched to a gene. The CDR3 has 17 amino acids. Germline V gene lookup returns CDR1 LGHNA and CDR2 YSLEER. In DNA form, the CDR3 reads TGCGCCAGCAGCCAAGAGGGGGCGGGAGGGCCCATCAATGAGCAGTTCTTC. Its protein product is CASSQEGAGGPINEQFF.

The V and J genes are TRBV5-4 and TRBJ2-3; 7 bases align to TRBD1. Germline loops: CDR1 SGHNT, CDR2 YYREEE (reference sequence). The length of the CDR3 is 15 residues. V dropped 5 bases and J dropped 5; count of bases not matched to a gene: 11. The DNA for the CDR3 is TGTGCCAGCAGACGACAGGGATTGGGGATAGATACGCAGTATTTT. Its protein is CASRRQGLGIDTQYF.

The chain employs TRBV7-2 and TRBJ1-2, with D perhaps TRBD1 (5 bases). Trimming took 5 bases from V and 10 from J, leaving 14 bases between them. Looked up from germline, CDR1 is SGHTA and CDR2 is FQGNSA. The CDR3 consists of 12 residues. This CDR3 reads CASSLDRESYTF. The CDR3 nucleotides read TGTGCCAGCAGCCTTGACAGAGAATCCTACACCTTC.

The V and J genes are TRBV6-1 and TRBJ2-7, with 13 bases identical to TRBD2. J was trimmed by 5 bases and V by 2 bases; bases with no gene match: 6. The germline CDR1 and CDR2 sequences are MNHNS and SASEGT. The CDR3 is 16 residues long. The chain's CDR3 is CASSEPTSGRIHEQYF. The DNA for the CDR3 is TGTGCCAGCAGTGAACCGACTAGCGGGAGGATCCACGAGCAGTACTTC.

This rearrangement joins TRBV2 to TRBJ2-1, with TRBD2 identical over 8 bases. Looked up from germline, CDR1 is SNHLY and CDR2 is FYNNEI. V shed 6 bases and J 8 bases; nucleotides not matched to a gene: 18. The length of the CDR3 is 17 residues. The CDR3 sequence: CASRQLLAGIVRDEQFF. Written as DNA, the CDR3 is TGTGCCAGCAGGCAATTGTTAGCGGGAATAGTGAGGGATGAGCAGTTCTTC.

Here the CDR3 DNA reads TGCGCCAGCAGCATCGGGGGGAATATAGCCAAAAACATTCAGTACTTC. Residues: CASSIGGNIAKNIQYF. This chain joins TRBV5-1 and TRBJ2-4; 7 nucleotides agree with TRBD2. Germline lookup yields CDR1 SGHRS and CDR2 YFSETQ. Trimming at V came to 4 bases and at J to 0 bases, leaving 7 bases not matched to a gene. This CDR3 contains 16 residues.

The rearrangement links TRBV7-2 to TRBJ2-5, with D unresolved. Trimming pared 4 bases from V and 2 bases from J, leaving 17 bases between. The germline V gene has CDR1 SGHTA and CDR2 FQGNSA. The CDR3 totals 16 residues. The CDR3 spells CASSSIPSVLQETQYF. CDR3 nucleotides: TGTGCCAGCAGCTCGATCCCCTCGGTGTTGCAAGAGACCCAGTACTTC.

This clone was picked up a small number of times. The J gene is TRBJ2-7, the V gene TRBV5-6, with TRBD2 matching 7 bases. The germline gives CDR1 SGHDT, CDR2 YYEEEE. Trimming took 4 bases from V and 1 from J; bases not matched to a gene: 11. This CDR3 is 16 amino acids long. This chain's CDR3 is CASSAPRGGYSYEQYF. The CDR3 coding sequence is TGTGCCAGCAGCGCCCCTCGCGGGGGTTATTCCTACGAGCAGTACTTC.

This chain uses TRBV9 with TRBJ2-1; 16 bases are shared with TRBD2. The CDR3 is 20 residues long. Germline V gene lookup returns CDR1 SGDLS and CDR2 YYNGEE. J gave up 4 bases and V 4 bases, and 14 bases lay outside the gene matches. CDR3: CASSFPGLAGGGEIYNEQFF. The CDR3 nucleotides are TGTGCCAGCAGCTTCCCGGGACTAGCGGGAGGGGGGGAGATTTACAATGAGCAGTTCTTC.

V gene TRBV5-4 combines with J gene TRBJ2-1, with 13 positions matching TRBD2. With 1 base clipped from V and 9 bases from J, the junction kept 19 bases outside the gene matches. CDR3 length: 20 amino acids. Per the germline V gene, CDR1 is SGHNT and CDR2 is YYREEE (reference sequence). CDR3 nucleotide sequence: TGTGCCAGCAGCTTGAGTAGGGGCCAGGGACTAGCGGGGATCATCAGTGAGCAGTTCTTC. This encodes CASSLSRGQGLAGIISEQFF.